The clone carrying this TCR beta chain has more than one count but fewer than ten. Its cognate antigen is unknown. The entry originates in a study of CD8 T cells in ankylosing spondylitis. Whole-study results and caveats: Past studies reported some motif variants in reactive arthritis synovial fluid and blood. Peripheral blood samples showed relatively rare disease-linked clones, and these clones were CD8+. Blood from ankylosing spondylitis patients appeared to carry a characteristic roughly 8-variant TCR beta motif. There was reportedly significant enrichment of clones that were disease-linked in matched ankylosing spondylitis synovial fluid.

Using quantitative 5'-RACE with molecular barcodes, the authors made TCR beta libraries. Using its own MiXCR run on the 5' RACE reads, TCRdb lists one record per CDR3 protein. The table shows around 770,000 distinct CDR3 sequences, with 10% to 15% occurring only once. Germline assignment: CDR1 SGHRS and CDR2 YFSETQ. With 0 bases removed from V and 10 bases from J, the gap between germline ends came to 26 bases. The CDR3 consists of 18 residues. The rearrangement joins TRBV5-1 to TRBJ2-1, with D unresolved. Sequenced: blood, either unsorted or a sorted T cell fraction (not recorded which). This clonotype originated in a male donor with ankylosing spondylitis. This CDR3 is CASSLDSISAAVDKEQFF. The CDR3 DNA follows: TGCGCCAGCAGCTTGGATTCTATCAGCGCGGCCGTGGATAAAGAGCAGTTCTTC.